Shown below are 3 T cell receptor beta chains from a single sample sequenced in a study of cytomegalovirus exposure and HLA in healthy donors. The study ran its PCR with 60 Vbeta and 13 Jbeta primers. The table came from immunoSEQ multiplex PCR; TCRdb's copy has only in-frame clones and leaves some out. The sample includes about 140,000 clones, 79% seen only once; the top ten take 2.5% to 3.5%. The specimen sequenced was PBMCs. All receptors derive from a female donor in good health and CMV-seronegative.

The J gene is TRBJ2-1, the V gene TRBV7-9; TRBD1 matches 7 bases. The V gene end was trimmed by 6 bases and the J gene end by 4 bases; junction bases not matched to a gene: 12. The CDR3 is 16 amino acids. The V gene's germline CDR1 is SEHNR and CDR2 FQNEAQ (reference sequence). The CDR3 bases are TGTGCCAGCAGTCCCCGAGAAGGGGGCGATTACAATGAGCAGTTCTTC. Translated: CASSPREGGDYNEQFF. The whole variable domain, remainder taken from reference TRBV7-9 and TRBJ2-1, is DTGVSQNPRHKITKRGQNVTFRCDPISEHNRLYWYRQTLGQGPEFLTYFQNEAQLEKSRLLSDRFSAERPKGSFSTLEIQRTEQGDSAMYLCASSPREGGDYNEQFFGPGTRLTVL.

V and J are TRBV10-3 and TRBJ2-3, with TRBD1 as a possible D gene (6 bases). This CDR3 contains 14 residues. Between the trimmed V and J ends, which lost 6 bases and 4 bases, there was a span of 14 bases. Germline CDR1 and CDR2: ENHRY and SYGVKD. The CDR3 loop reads CAIRDSHSADTQYF. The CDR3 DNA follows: TGTGCCATCAGGGACAGCCACTCCGCAGATACGCAGTATTTT.

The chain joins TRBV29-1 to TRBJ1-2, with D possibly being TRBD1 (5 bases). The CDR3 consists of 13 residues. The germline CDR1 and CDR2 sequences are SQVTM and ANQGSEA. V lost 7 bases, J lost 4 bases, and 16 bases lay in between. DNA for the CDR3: TGCAGCGCCGACAAGGGGCAGAGCTATGGCTACACCTTC. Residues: CSADKGQSYGYTF. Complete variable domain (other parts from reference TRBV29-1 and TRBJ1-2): SAVISQKPSRDICQRGTSLTIQCQVDSQVTMMFWYRQQPGQSLTLIATANQGSEATYESGFVIDKFPISRPNLTFSTLTVSNMSPEDSSIYLCSADKGQSYGYTFGSGTRLTVV.